The 6 T cell receptor beta chains below were found in one sample sequenced in a study of T-cell reconstitution after alpha-beta-depleted transplantation in children. Unique molecular identifiers tagged the TCRbeta library. TCRdb used MiXCR to reprocess the PCR reads, holding one entry per CDR3 protein. The sample lists 450,000 to 600,000 distinct CDR3 sequences; 10% were seen once. The sequencing used PBMCs, collected before TCRalphabeta/CD19-depleted stem cell transplant. These TCRs come from a child aged 2 to 10 with inherited bone marrow failure, due to receive a stem cell transplant.

Here the CDR3 reads CASSYSGLAGAVGTDTQYF. The CDR3 region has the DNA TGTGCCAGCAGTTACTCGGGACTAGCGGGAGCAGTAGGCACAGATACGCAGTATTTT. This sequence joins TRBV6-2 or TRBV6-3 and TRBJ2-3, with 14 bases matching TRBD2. CDR1 and CDR2 (germline): MNHEY, SVGEGT. Trimming took 0 bases from V and 1 from J; bases not matched to a gene: 6. The CDR3 has 19 amino acids.

Ten or more counts support this clonotype. The chain recombines TRBV5-1 with TRBJ2-3; maybe TRBD2 (6 bases). V gave up 4 bases and J gave up 5 bases, with 11 bases separating them. Germline V gene data show CDR1 as SGHRS and CDR2 as YFSETQ. The CDR3 is 13 amino acids. The CDR3: CASSPTGEDTQYF. CDR3 bases: TGCGCCAGCAGCCCCACGGGGGAAGATACGCAGTATTTT.

This clonotype occurred many times. The chain joins TRBV5-1 to TRBJ2-2; 8 bases are a match to TRBD2. This CDR3 region has 16 residues. The V gene end was trimmed by 1 base and the J gene end by 10 bases; junction bases not matched to a gene: 12. CDR1 and CDR2 (germline): SGHRS, YFSETQ. CDR3 residues: CASSLIASGSIEELFF. CDR3 DNA: TGCGCCAGCAGCTTGATAGCTAGCGGGTCCATCGAGGAGCTGTTTTTT.

About this clonotype: Just one base apart from a much larger clone, this may be a read error. The chain joins TRBV11-1 to TRBJ2-1; D is unclear. CDR1 is SGHAT and CDR2 is FQDESV in the germline V gene (reference sequence). The CDR3 has 11 amino acids. Deletions cut 4 bases from V and 7 bases from J, with 5 bases between. The CDR3 sequence: CASSSWNEQFF. The CDR3 nucleotides are TGTGCCAGCAGCTCGTGGAATGAGCAGTTCTTC.

In this sample, this clonotype turned up many times. The rearrangement links TRBV6-5 to TRBJ2-2; maybe TRBD1 (6 bases). CDR1 MNHEY and CDR2 SVGAGI come from the germline V gene. The V end was cut by 6 bases, the J end by 6 bases, with 11 bases between. This CDR3 region has 13 residues. The CDR3 reads CASRIQGAGELFF. Here the CDR3 DNA reads TGTGCCAGCAGGATACAGGGCGCCGGGGAGCTGTTTTTT.

Comments on this clonotype: Since a much larger clone is just one base distant, this may be a read error. The V call is TRBV29-1, the J call TRBJ2-1; TRBD1 agrees at 10 bases. The CDR3 length is 13 residues. Looked up from germline, CDR1 is SQVTM and CDR2 is ANQGSEA. Here the CDR3 reads CSGIRDRGFEHFF. The CDR3 DNA is TGCAGCGGGATCCGGGACAGGGGATTTGAGCATTTCTTC.